Listed here are 22 T cell receptor beta chains from one sample, sequenced in a study of T-cell memory formation after mild COVID-19. One entry per CDR3 protein results from TCRdb running MiXCR on the 5' RACE reads. The sample contains 580,000 or so distinct CDR3 sequences, about 18% of which appear only once. Sequenced input: PBMCs or a T cell subset sorted from them (not recorded which). These receptors were taken from an adult woman who had mild COVID-19 (a few samples of this study predate the infection). Cell type and time point are not known.

This clonotype was detected only a few times. The J gene is TRBJ2-1, the V gene TRBV12-3 or TRBV12-4, with 10 bases identical to TRBD2. The CDR3 has 14 amino acids. V lost 1 base to trimming and J lost 9 bases; unmatched junction nucleotides: 3. Here the CDR3 reads CASSLGGLAVEQFF. CDR3 in DNA: TGTGCCAGCAGTTTAGGAGGACTAGCGGTTGAGCAGTTCTTC.

This chain uses TRBV7-9 with TRBJ1-1; possible D gene TRBD1, 6 bases. This CDR3 region has 15 residues. Germline CDR1 and CDR2: SEHNR and FQNEAQ (reference sequence). Between the trimmed V and J ends, which lost 5 bases and 5 bases, there was a span of 18 bases. This CDR3 is CASSASRGWKTEAFF. DNA of the CDR3: TGTGCCAGCAGCGCGAGCAGGGGTTGGAAAACTGAAGCTTTCTTT.

The gene calls are TRBV7-9 and TRBJ1-1; D may be TRBD1 (5 bases). Looked up from germline, CDR1 is SEHNR and CDR2 is FQNEAQ (reference sequence). With 2 bases removed from V and 0 bases from J, the gap between germline ends came to 16 bases. This CDR3 is built from 17 residues. The CDR3 spells CASSLTGEWGVNTEAFF. CDR3 DNA sequence: TGTGCCAGCAGCTTAACGGGAGAGTGGGGGGTGAACACTGAAGCTTTCTTT.

Only a few counts were recorded for this clonotype. The chain combines TRBV12-3 or TRBV12-4 with TRBJ2-1, with 14 bases aligning to TRBD2. The CDR3 is made up of 21 amino acids. The V gene end was trimmed by 6 bases and the J gene end by 4 bases; junction bases not matched to a gene: 20. CDR3 protein: CASRPQTPKTSGGERYNEQFF. The CDR3 nucleotides are TGTGCCAGCAGACCTCAGACGCCCAAGACTAGCGGGGGGGAGAGGTACAATGAGCAGTTCTTC.

The rearrangement joins TRBV2 to TRBJ2-5; 9 bases fit TRBD2. Germline V gene data show CDR1 as SNHLY and CDR2 as FYNNEI. The junction had 15 bases not matched to a gene; V was cut back by 5 bases and J by 5 bases. The CDR3 length is 17 residues. The CDR3 nucleotides are TGTGCCAGCAGTTATGGACTAGGCGGGGGGGTCGCGGAGACCCAGTACTTC. This translates into CASSYGLGGGVAETQYF.

This clonotype was observed at least ten times. CDR3 nucleotides: TGTGCCAGTAGACGGGACAAATCCTCCTACGAGCAGTACTTC. It encodes CASRRDKSSYEQYF. The rearrangement links TRBV19 to TRBJ2-7; maybe TRBD1 (6 bases). In germline, CDR1 is LNHDA, CDR2 SQIVND (reference sequence). The CDR3 spans 14 residues. V lost 6 bases and J lost 0, with 12 bases in between.

This clonotype has at least ten counts. The chain has TRBV10-3 and TRBJ2-1; D remains ambiguous. The CDR3 is 12 amino acids. Germline CDR1 reads ENHRY; CDR2 reads SYGVKD. Trimming left V 2 bases short and J 9 bases short, with 8 bases between. CDR3 region: CAISEGVGEQFF. As DNA, the CDR3 is TGTGCCATCAGTGAGGGGGTTGGTGAGCAGTTCTTC.

This clonotype was observed a handful of times. This chain joins TRBV9 and TRBJ2-7; TRBD1 matches 9 bases. The ends lost 0 bases at V and 4 bases at J; junction bases unmatched: 2. The CDR3 totals 14 residues. Per germline, CDR1 SGDLS and CDR2 YYNGEE. The CDR3 sequence is CASSVGTGDYEQYF. For the CDR3, the DNA is TGTGCCAGCAGCGTAGGGACAGGGGATTACGAGCAGTACTTC.

The table lists this clonotype with a few counts. The genes are TRBV15 and TRBJ1-2, with 7 bases aligning to TRBD1. The CDR3 sequence is 12 residues long. The germline CDR1 and CDR2 sequences are LNHNV and YYDKDF (reference sequence). V shed 1 base, J shed 12 bases, and the junction held 5 bases outside the gene matches. The CDR3 sequence is CATSRAETGHTF. For the CDR3, the DNA is TGTGCCACCAGCAGAGCTGAGACAGGGCACACCTTC.

J is TRBJ2-7 and V is TRBV10-3; 8 positions agree with TRBD2. Unmatched junction bases numbered 14, after V lost 2 bases and J lost 5 bases. This CDR3 contains 17 residues. Germline V lookup: CDR1 ENHRY, CDR2 SYGVKD. The DNA of the CDR3 is TGTGCCATCAGTGAGGCGCTCGGGACTAGTATGTTCCACGAGCAGTACTTC. Its protein is CAISEALGTSMFHEQYF.

There are many counts of this clonotype. J is TRBJ2-3 and V is TRBV5-6; D is perhaps TRBD2 (6 bases). The V and J ends lost 4 bases and 1 base respectively, with 7 bases between them. The germline gives CDR1 SGHDT, CDR2 YYEEEE. The CDR3 extends over 13 amino acids. Written as DNA, the CDR3 is TGTGCCAGCAGCCAGCGGGGCACAGATACGCAGTATTTT. Protein product: CASSQRGTDTQYF.

The genes are TRBV25-1 and TRBJ1-1, with D maybe TRBD1 (6 bases). This CDR3 comprises 15 residues. Germline CDR1 reads MGHDK; CDR2 reads SYGVNS. Trimming removed 2 bases from V and 4 bases from J, with 14 bases in between. CDR3 amino acids: CASSEGGRAATEAFF. Written as DNA, the CDR3 is TGTGCCAGCAGTGAAGGGGGCAGGGCTGCCACTGAAGCTTTCTTT.

This clonotype was detected only once. The chain employs TRBV6-5 and TRBJ2-3, with D tentatively TRBD1 (5 bases). CDR1 MNHEY and CDR2 SVGAGI come from the germline V gene. The CDR3 extends over 16 amino acids. Trimming shortened V by 0 bases and J by 2 bases, and 12 bases separated the two germline ends. CDR3 sequence reads: CASSYSNGRATDTQYF. CDR3 in DNA: TGTGCCAGCAGTTACTCGAACGGCAGGGCCACAGATACGCAGTATTTT.

This clonotype has just a few counts. The V and J genes are TRBV12-3 or TRBV12-4 and TRBJ2-3; D uncertain. The V and J ends lost 3 bases and 1 base respectively, with 8 bases between them. This CDR3 has 14 residues. CDR3 sequence (DNA): TGTGCCAGCAGTTTTCAGATCCGCACAGATACGCAGTATTTT. It specifies CASSFQIRTDTQYF.

This clonotype has just a few counts. J is TRBJ1-3 and V is TRBV15; TRBD1 agrees at 7 bases. This CDR3 contains 16 residues. V gave up 9 bases and J gave up 2 bases; unmatched junction bases: 13. CDR1 and CDR2 from the germline V gene are LNHNV and YYDKDF (reference sequence). In DNA form, the CDR3 reads TGTGCCACAGGTGGGACAGCTGTCAACCCTGGAAACACCATATATTTT. The encoded protein is CATGGTAVNPGNTIYF.

This clonotype was observed a few times. A read error may explain this, as a much larger clone is one base away. The J gene is TRBJ2-7, the V gene TRBV7-2; D possibly corresponds to TRBD1 (5 bases). The CDR3 sequence is 12 residues long. The germline V and J ends were trimmed by 5 bases and 3 bases, with 8 bases remaining between them. Looked up from germline, CDR1 is SGHTA and CDR2 is FQGNSA. CDR3 bases: TGTGCCAGCAGCCCACAGGACTACGAGCAGTACTTC. Protein: CASSPQDYEQYF.

The table lists this clonotype with a few counts. The rearrangement uses TRBV7-2 and TRBJ2-1, with 12 bases that match TRBD2. V was clipped by 3 bases and J by 7 bases; unmatched bases: 7. The CDR3 spans 16 residues. Germline V gene lookup returns CDR1 SGHTA and CDR2 FQGNSA. CDR3 protein: CASSFPSGRGVNEQFF. CDR3 DNA sequence: TGTGCCAGCAGCTTCCCTAGCGGGAGGGGGGTGAATGAGCAGTTCTTC.

This chain joins TRBV5-6 and TRBJ2-7; D may be TRBD1 (6 bases). Trimming cost V 3 bases and J 6 bases, with 13 bases left between them. This CDR3 contains 13 residues. Germline V gene lookup returns CDR1 SGHDT and CDR2 YYEEEE. The CDR3 region has the DNA TGTGCCAGCAGCTACCGGGACACCCCCGAGCAGTACTTC. Amino acid sequence: CASSYRDTPEQYF.

This sequence joins TRBV24-1 and TRBJ2-2, with D perhaps TRBD2 (6 bases). V lost 6 bases, J lost 7 bases, and 8 bases lay in between. The CDR3 runs 12 residues. Germline V lookup: CDR1 KGHDR, CDR2 SFDVKD. CDR3 DNA sequence: TGTGCCACCAGTTGGAGGGGCGGGGAGCTGTTTTTT. The encoded protein is CATSWRGGELFF.

Only a few counts were recorded for this clonotype. The DNA of the CDR3 is TGTGCCAGCAGTGAATTTGGGGTAGGGGGAGGTGGCTACACCTTC. It is translated as CASSEFGVGGGGYTF. The chain has TRBV2 and TRBJ1-2, with a weak D call TRBD1 (6 bases). This CDR3 comprises 15 residues. Germline assignment: CDR1 SNHLY and CDR2 FYNNEI. With 2 bases removed from V and 7 bases from J, the gap between germline ends came to 17 bases. Full variable domain (missing parts from reference TRBV2 and TRBJ1-2): EPEVTQTPSHQVTQMGQEVILRCVPISNHLYFYWYRQILGQKVEFLVSFYNNEISEKSEIFDDQFSVERPDGSNFTLKIRSTKLEDSAMYFCASSEFGVGGGGYTFGSGTRLTVV.

V gene TRBV19 combines with J gene TRBJ1-3; D gene ambiguous. V lost 6 bases to trimming and J lost 8 bases, with 11 bases between them. CDR3 length equals 12 residues. Germline V gives CDR1 LNHDA, CDR2 SQIVND (reference sequence). Here the CDR3 reads CASSTGIYTIYF. The CDR3 nucleotides are TGTGCCAGTAGCACGGGGATTTACACCATATATTTT.

CDR3 in DNA: TGCGCCAGCAGCCGGGATTGGCAGGGCCCCGGGGAGCTGTTTTTT. Translating gives CASSRDWQGPGELFF. The rearrangement joins TRBV4-1 to TRBJ2-2, with TRBD1 as a possible D gene (5 bases). The V end lost 4 bases, the J end lost 6 bases, and 15 bases lay between the germline ends. This CDR3 spans 15 amino acids. Looked up from germline, CDR1 is MGHRA and CDR2 is YSYEKL.